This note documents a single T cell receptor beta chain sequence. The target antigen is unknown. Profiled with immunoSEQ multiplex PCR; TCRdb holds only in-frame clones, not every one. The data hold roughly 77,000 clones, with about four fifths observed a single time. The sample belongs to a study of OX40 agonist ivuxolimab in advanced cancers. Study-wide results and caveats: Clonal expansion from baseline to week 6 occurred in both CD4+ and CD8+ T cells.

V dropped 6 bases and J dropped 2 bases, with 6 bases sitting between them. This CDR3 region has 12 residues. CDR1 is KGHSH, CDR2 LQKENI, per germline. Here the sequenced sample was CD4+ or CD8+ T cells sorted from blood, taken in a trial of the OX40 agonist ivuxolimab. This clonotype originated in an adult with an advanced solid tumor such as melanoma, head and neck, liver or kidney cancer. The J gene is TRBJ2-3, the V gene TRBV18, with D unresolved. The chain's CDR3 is CASSLTTDTQYF. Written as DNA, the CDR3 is TGTGCCAGCTCCCTTACCACAGATACGCAGTATTTT.